The text below deals with one TCR beta chain. The sample is drawn from a study of blood T cell repertoires in COVID-19. The V gene lost 1 base and the J gene lost 4 bases, with 16 bases spanning the gap. The CDR3 has 16 amino acids. Germline CDR1 SNHLY, CDR2 FYNNEI. Assay used: immunoSEQ multiplex PCR; TCRdb lists only in-frame clones, some missing. Among roughly 250,000 clones, 83% were seen once, and the ten largest hold around 3.3%. The gene calls are TRBV2 and TRBJ1-1; perhaps TRBD1 as D (6 bases). The sample was PBMCs or T cells enriched from blood (not recorded which). This TCR came from a woman aged 40-49 years who had been exposed to COVID-19. The CDR3 spells CASSEGGRIGGTEAFF. CDR3 sequence (DNA): TGTGCCAGCAGTGAAGGAGGCCGGATAGGGGGCACTGAAGCTTTCTTT.